Below, 3 T cell receptor beta chains from the same sample are listed, as sequenced in a study of T cell repertoires in cytomegalovirus infection. For these TCRs, the target antigens are not known. Using its own MiXCR run on the reads, TCRdb lists one record per CDR3 protein. The sample shows some 220,000 distinct CDR3 sequences, about 38% of them seen only once. The sample in question was CD8+ T cells from cultured PBMCs, obtained from culture after CMV antigen stimulation. All receptors derive from a human donor in good health (CMV status not recorded). Some clones in this sample may be carry-over from other donors' samples.

This clonotype showed up many times. This chain links TRBV7-8 with TRBJ2-1; TRBD2 agrees at 14 bases. V shed 5 bases, J shed 3 bases, and the junction held 6 bases outside the gene matches. Looked up from germline, CDR1 is SGHVS and CDR2 is FQNEAQ. The CDR3 is made up of 17 amino acids. Written as DNA, the CDR3 is TGTGCCAGCAGCACGGGACTAGCGGGGGATTTCTACAATGAGCAGTTCTTC. The encoded protein is CASSTGLAGDFYNEQFF.

The chain employs TRBV7-2 and TRBJ2-5; D is unresolved. The germline gives CDR1 SGHTA, CDR2 FQGNSA. V lost 3 bases to trimming and J lost 8 bases, with 4 bases between them. The CDR3 extends over 10 amino acids. CDR3 loop: CASSFDTQYF. Written as DNA, the CDR3 is TGTGCCAGCAGCTTTGATACCCAGTACTTC.

This sequence joins TRBV7-4 and TRBJ1-1; 8 bases map to TRBD1. The trim removed 5 bases at V and 5 bases at J, leaving 4 bases unmatched. CDR3 length: 13 amino acids. Germline CDR1 SGHVT, CDR2 SQSDAQ. The CDR3 sequence: CASSIRTGTEAFF. The CDR3 DNA follows: TGTGCCAGCAGCATCCGGACAGGGACTGAAGCTTTCTTT.